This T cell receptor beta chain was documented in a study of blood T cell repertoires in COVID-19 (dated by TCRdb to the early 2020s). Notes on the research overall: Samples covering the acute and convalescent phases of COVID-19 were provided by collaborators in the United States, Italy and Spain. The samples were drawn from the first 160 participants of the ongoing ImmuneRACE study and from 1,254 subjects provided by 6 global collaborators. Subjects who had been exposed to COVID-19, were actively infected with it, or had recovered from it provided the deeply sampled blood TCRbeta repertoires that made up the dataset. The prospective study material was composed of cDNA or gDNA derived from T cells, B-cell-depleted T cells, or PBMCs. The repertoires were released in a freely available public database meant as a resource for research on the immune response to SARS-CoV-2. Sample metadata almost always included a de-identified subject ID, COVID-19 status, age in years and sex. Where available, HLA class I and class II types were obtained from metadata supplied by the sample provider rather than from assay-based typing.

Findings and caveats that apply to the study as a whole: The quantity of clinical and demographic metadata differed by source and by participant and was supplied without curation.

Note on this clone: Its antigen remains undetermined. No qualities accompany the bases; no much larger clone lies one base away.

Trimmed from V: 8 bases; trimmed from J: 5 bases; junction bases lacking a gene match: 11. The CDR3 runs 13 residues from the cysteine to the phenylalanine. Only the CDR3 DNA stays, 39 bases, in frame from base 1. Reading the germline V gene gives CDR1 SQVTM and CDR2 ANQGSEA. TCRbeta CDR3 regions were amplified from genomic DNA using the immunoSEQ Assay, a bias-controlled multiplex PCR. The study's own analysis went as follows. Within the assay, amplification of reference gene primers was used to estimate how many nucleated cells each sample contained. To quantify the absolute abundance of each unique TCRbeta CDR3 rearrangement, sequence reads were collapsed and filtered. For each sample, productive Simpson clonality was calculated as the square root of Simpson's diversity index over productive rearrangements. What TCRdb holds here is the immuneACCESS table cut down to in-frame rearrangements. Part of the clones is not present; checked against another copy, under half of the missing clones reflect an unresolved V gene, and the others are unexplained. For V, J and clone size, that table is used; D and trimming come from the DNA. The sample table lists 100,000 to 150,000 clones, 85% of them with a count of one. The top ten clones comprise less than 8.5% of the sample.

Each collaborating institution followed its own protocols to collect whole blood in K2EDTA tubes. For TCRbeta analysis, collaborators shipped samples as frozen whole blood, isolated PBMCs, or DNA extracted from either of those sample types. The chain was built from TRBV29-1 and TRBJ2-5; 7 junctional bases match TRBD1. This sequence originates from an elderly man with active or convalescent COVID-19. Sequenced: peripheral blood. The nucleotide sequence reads TGCAGCTTTGTGCCGGGACAGATGGAGACCCAGTACTTC. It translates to CSFVPGQMETQYF. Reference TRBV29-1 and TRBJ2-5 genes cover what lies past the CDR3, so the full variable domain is SAVISQKPSRDICQRGTSLTIQCQVDSQVTMMFWYRQQPGQSLTLIATANQGSEATYESGFVIDKFPISRPNLTFSTLTVSNMSPEDSSIYLCSFVPGQMETQYFGPGTRLLVL.